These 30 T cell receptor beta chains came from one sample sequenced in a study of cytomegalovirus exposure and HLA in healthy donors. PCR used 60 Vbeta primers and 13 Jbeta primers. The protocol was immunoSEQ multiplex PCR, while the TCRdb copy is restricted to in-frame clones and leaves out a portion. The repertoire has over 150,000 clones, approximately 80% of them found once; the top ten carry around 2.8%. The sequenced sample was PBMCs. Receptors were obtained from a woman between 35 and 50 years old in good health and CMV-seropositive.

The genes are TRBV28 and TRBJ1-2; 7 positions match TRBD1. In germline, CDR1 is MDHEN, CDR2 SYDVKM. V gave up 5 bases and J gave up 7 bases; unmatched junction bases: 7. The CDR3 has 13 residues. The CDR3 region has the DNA TGTGCCAGCAGTAATAGCGCAGGGGGTGGCTACACCTTC. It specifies CASSNSAGGGYTF.

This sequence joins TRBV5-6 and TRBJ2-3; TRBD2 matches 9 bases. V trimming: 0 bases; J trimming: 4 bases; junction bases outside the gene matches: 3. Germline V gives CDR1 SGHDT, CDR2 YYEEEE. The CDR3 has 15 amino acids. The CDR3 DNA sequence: TGTGCCAGCAGCTTGGGCGGGGGGGTTTCAGATACGCAGTATTTT. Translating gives CASSLGGGVSDTQYF.

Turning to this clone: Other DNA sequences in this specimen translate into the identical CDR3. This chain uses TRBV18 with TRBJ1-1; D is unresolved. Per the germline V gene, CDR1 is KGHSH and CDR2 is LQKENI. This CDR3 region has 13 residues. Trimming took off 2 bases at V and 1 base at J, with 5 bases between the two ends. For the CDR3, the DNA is TGTGCCAGCTCACCAGCAGAGAACACTGAAGCTTTCTTT. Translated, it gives CASSPAENTEAFF.

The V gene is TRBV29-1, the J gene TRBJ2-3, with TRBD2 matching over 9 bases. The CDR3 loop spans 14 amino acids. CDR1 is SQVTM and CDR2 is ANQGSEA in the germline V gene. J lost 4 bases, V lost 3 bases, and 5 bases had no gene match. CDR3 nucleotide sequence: TGCAGCGTTGAGAGGGCGGGGGGGGCAGATACGCAGTATTTT. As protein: CSVERAGGADTQYF.

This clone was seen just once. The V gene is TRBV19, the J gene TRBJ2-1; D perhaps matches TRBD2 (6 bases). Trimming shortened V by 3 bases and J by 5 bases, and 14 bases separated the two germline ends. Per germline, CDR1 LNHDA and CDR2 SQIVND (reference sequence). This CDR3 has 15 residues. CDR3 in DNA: TGTGCCAGTAGTATTTACACCGGGACTGACAATGAGCAGTTCTTC. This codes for CASSIYTGTDNEQFF.

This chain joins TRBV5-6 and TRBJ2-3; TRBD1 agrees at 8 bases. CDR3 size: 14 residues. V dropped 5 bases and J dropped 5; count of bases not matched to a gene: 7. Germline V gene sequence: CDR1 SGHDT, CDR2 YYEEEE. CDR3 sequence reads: CASSLQGAEDTQYF. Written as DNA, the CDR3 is TGTGCCAGCAGTCTTCAGGGGGCGGAAGATACGCAGTATTTT.

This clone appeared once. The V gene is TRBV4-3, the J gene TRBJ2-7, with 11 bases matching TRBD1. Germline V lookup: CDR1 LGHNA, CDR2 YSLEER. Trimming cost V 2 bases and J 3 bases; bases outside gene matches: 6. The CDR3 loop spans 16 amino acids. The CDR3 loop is CASSQLPGQGVYEQYF. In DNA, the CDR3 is TGCGCCAGCAGCCAACTTCCGGGACAGGGGGTCTACGAGCAGTACTTC.

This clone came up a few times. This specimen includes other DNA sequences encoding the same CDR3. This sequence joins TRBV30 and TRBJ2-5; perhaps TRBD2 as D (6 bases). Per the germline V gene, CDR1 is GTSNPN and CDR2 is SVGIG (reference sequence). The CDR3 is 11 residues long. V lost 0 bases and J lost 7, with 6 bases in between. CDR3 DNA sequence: TGTGCCTGGAGTGTGGGAGGGACCCAGTACTTC. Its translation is CAWSVGGTQYF. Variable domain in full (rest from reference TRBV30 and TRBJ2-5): SQTIHQWPATLVQPVGSPLSLECTVEGTSNPNLYWYRQAAGRGLQLLFYSVGIGQISSEVPQNLSASRPQDRQFILSSKKLLLSDSGFYLCAWSVGGTQYFGPGTRLLVL.

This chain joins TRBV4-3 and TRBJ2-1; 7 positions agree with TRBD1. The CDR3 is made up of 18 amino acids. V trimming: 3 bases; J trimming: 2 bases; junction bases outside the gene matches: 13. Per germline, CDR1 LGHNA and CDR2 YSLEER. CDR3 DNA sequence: TGCGCCAGCAGCCATTGGGGACCCTCGGGACAGCCCTACAATGAGCAGTTCTTC. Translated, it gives CASSHWGPSGQPYNEQFF.

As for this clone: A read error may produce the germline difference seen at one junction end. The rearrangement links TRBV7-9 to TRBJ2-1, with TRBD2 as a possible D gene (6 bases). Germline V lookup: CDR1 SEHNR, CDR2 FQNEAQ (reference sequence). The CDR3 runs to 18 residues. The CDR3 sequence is CASSLAGSRDFRANGQFF. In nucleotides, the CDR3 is TGTGCCAGCAGCTTAGCTGGGTCGCGGGATTTTCGGGCCAATGGGCAGTTCTTC.

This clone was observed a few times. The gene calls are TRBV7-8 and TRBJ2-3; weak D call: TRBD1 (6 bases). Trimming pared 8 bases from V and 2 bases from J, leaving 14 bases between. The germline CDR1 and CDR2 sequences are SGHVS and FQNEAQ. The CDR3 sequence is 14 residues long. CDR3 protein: CASEKTGFTDTQYF. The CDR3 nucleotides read TGTGCCAGCGAAAAGACAGGCTTCACAGATACGCAGTATTTT.

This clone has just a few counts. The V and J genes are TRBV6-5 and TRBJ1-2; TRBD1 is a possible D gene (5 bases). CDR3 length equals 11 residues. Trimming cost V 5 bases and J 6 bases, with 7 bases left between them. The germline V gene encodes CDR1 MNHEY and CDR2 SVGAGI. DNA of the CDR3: TGTGCCAGCAGTCAGGGTAATGGCTACACCTTC. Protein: CASSQGNGYTF.

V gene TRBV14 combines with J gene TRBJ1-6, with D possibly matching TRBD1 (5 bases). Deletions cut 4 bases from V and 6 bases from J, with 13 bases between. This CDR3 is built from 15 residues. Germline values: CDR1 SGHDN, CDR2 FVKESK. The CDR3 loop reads CASSPPGLSNSPLHF. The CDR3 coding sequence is TGTGCCAGCAGCCCGCCAGGGTTGTCTAATTCACCCCTCCACTTT.

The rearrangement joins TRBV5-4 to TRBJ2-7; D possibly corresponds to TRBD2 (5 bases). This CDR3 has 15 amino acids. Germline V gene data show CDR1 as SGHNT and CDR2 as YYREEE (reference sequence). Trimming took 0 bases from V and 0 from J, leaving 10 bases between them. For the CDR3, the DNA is TGTGCCAGCAGCTTGGCGTCCGGGATCTCCTACGAGCAGTACTTC. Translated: CASSLASGISYEQYF.

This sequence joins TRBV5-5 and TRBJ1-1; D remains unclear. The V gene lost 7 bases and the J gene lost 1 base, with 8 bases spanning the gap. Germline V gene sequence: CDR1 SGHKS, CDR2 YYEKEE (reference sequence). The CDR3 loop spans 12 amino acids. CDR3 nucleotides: TGTGCCAGCCAGATCTGGAACACTGAAGCTTTCTTT. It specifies CASQIWNTEAFF.

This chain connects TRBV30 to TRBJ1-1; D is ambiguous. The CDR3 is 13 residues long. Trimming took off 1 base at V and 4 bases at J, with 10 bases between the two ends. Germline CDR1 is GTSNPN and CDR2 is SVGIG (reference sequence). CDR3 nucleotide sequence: TGTGCCTGGAGTGGCGGGAAGACCACTGAAGCTTTCTTT. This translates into CAWSGGKTTEAFF.

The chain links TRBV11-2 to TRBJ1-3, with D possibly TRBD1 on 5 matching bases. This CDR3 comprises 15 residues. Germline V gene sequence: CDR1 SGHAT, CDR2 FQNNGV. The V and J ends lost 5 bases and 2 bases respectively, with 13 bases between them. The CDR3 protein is CASSPVGGAGNTIYF. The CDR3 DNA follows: TGTGCCAGCAGCCCCGTGGGGGGAGCTGGAAACACCATATATTTT.

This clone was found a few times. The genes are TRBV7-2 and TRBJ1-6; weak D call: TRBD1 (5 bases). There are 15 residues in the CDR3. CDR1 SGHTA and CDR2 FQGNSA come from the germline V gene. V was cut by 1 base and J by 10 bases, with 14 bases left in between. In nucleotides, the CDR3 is TGTGCCAGCAGCTTAGACCAGGGAGGGCGCTCACCCCTCCACTTT. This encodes CASSLDQGGRSPLHF.

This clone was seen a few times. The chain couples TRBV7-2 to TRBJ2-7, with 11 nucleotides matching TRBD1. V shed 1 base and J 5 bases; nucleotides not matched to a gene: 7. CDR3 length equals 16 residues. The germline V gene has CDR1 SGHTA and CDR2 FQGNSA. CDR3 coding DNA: TGTGCCAGCAGCTTAGGGCCCGGGACAGGGGGGCACGAGCAGTACTTC. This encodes CASSLGPGTGGHEQYF.

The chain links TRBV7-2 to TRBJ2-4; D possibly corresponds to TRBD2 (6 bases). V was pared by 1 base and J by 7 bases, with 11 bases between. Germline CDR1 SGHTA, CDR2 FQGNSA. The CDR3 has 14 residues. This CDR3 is CASSLGGVGNIQYF. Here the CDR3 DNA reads TGTGCCAGCAGCTTAGGGGGGGTCGGTAACATTCAGTACTTC.

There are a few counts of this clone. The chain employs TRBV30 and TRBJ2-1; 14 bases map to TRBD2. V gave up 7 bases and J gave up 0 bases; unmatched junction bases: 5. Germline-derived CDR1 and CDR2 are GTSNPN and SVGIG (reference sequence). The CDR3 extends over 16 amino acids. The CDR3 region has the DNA TGTGCCTCGACCGGGACTAGCGGGAGCTCCTACAATGAGCAGTTCTTC. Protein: CASTGTSGSSYNEQFF.

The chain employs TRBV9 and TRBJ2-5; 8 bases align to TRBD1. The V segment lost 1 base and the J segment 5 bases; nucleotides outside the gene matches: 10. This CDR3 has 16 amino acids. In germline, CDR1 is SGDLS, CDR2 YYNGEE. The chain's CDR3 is CASSVQAGGAGETQYF. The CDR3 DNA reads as TGTGCCAGCAGCGTACAAGCAGGGGGCGCGGGGGAGACCCAGTACTTC.

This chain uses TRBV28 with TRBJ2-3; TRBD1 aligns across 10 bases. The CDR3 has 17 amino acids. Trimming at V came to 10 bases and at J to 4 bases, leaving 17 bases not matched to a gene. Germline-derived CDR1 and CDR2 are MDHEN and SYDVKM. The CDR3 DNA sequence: TGTGCCACCTTGACAGGGGGCGTAAATAAGTTCGCAGATACGCAGTATTTT. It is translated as CATLTGGVNKFADTQYF.

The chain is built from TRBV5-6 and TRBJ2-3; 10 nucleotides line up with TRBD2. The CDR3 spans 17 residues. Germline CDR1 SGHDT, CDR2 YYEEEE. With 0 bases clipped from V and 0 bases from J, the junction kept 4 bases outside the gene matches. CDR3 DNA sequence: TGTGCCAGCAGCTTGGGTACTAGCGGGACTAGCACAGATACGCAGTATTTT. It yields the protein CASSLGTSGTSTDTQYF. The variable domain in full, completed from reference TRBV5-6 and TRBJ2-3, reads DAGVTQSPTHLIKTRGQQVTLRCSPKSGHDTVSWYQQALGQGPQFIFQYYEEEERQRGNFPDRFSGHQFPNYSSELNVNALLLGDSALYLCASSLGTSGTSTDTQYFGPGTRLTVL.

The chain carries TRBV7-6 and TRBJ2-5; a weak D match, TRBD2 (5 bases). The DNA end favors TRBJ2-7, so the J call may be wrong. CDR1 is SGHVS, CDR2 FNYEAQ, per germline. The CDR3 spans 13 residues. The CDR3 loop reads CATRMGVNREQYF. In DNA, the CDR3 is TGTGCCACCCGGATGGGAGTGAATCGCGAGCAGTACTTC.

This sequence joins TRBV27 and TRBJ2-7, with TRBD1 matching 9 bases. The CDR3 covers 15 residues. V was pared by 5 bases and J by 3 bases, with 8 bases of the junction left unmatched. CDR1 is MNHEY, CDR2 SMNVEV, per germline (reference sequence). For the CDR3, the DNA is TGTGCCAGCAGTCCTACGGGACAGGGACTCTACGAGCAGTACTTC. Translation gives CASSPTGQGLYEQYF.

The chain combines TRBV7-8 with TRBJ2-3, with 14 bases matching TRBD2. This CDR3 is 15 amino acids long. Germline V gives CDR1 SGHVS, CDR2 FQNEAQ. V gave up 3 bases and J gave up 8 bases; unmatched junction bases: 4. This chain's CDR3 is CASSFGTSGSGTQYF. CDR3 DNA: TGTGCCAGCAGCTTTGGGACTAGCGGGAGTGGTACGCAGTATTTT.

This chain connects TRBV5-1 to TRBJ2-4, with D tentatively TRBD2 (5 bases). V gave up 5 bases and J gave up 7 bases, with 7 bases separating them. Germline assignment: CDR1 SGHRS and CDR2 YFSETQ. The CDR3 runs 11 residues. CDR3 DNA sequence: TGCGCCAGCAGACTAGGGAACATTCAGTACTTC. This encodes CASRLGNIQYF.

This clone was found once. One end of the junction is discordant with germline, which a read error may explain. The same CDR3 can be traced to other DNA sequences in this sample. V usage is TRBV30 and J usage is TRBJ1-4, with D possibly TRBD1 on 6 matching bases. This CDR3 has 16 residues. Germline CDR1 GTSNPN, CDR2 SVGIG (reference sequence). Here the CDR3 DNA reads TGTGCCTGGAGTAAAGGACTAGGGACAACTAATGAAAAACTGTTTTTC. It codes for CAWSKGLGTTNEKLFF.

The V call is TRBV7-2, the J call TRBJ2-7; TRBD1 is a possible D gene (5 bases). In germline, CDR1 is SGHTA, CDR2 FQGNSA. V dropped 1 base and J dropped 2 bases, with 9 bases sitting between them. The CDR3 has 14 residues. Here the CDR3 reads CASSLGQRTYEQYF. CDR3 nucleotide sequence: TGTGCCAGCAGCTTAGGACAGCGAACCTACGAGCAGTACTTC. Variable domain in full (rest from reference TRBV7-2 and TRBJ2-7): GAGVSQSPSNKVTEKGKDVELRCDPISGHTALYWYRQSLGQGLEFLIYFQGNSAPDKSGLPSDRFSAERTGGSVSTLTIQRTQQEDSAVYLCASSLGQRTYEQYFGPGTRLTVT.